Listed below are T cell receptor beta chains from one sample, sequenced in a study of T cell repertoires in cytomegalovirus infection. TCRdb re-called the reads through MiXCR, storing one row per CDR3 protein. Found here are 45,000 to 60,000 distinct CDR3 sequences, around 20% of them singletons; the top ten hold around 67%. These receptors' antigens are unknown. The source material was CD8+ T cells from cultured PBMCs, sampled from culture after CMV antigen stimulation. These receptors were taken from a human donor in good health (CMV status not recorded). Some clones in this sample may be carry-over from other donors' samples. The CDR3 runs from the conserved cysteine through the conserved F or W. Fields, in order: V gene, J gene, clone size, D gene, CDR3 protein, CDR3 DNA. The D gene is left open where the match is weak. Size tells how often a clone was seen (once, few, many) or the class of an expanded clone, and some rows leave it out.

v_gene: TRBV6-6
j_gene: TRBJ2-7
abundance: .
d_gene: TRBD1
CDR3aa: CASRGQGPYEQYF
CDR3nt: TGTGCCAGCAGGGGACAGGGTCCCTACGAGCAGTACTTC

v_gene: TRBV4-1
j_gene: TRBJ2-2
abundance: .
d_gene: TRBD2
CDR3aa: CASSQGAGGNTGELFF
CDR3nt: TGTGCCAGCAGCCAAGGAGCGGGAGGGAACACCGGGGAGCTGTTTTTT

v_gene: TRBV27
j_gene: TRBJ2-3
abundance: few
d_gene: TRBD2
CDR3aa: CASSLSSGRSDTQYF
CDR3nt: TGTGCCAGCAGTTTATCTAGCGGGAGGTCAGATACGCAGTATTTT

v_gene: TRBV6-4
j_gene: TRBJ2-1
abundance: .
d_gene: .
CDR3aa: CASSDSEAYNEQFF
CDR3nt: TGTGCCAGCAGTGACTCCGAAGCTTACAATGAGCAGTTCTTC

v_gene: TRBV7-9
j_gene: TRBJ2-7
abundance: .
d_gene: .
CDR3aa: CASSLAGGSSYEQYF
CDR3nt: TGTGCCAGCAGCTTAGCGGGCGGTAGCTCCTACGAGCAGTACTTC

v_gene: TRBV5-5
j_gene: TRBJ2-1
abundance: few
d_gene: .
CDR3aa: CASSYRVSGDEQFF
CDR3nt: TGTGCCAGCAGCTACAGGGTCTCTGGCGATGAGCAGTTCTTC

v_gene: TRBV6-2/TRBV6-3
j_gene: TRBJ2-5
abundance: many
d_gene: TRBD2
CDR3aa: CASSPAGTRETQYF
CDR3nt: TGTGCCAGCAGTCCGGCCGGGACTAGAGAGACCCAGTACTTC

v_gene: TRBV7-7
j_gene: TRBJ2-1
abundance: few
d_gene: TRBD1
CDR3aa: CASSQTGGDEQFF
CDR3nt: TGTGCCAGCAGCCAGACAGGGGGCGATGAGCAGTTCTTC

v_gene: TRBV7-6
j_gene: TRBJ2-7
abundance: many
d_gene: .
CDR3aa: CASSLTTDEQYF
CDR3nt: TGTGCCAGCAGCTTAACAACAGACGAGCAGTACTTC

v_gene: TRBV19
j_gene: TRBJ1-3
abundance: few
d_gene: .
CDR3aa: CASSSSTVAGNTIYF
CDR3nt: TGTGCCAGTAGTTCATCGACGGTGGCTGGAAACACCATATATTTT

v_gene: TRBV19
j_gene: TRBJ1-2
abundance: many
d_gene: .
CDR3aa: CATRPETNYGYTF
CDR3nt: TGTGCAACCCGTCCAGAAACTAACTATGGCTACACCTTC

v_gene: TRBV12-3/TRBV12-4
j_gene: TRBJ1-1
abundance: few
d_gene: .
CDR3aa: CASSLIGNTEAFF
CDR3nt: TGTGCCAGCAGTTTAATCGGGAACACTGAAGCTTTCTTT

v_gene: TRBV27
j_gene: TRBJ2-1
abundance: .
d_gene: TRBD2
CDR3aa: CASKGAGGLDEQFF
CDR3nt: TGTGCCAGCAAGGGGGCGGGAGGGTTGGATGAGCAGTTCTTC

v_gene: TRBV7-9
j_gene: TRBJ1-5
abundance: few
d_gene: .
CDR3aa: CASSSANQPQHF
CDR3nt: TGTGCCAGCAGCTCTGCCAATCAGCCCCAGCATTTT

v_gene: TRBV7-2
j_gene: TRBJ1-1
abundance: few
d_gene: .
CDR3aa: CASSLAGVPFF
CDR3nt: TGTGCCAGCAGCTTAGCGGGTGTGCCTTTCTTT

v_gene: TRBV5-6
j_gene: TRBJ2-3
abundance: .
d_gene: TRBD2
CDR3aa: CASSSGLAPDTQYF
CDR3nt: TGTGCCAGCAGCTCGGGACTAGCCCCAGATACGCAGTATTTT

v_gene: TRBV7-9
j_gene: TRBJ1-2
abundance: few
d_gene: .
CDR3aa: CASSLGMRGYTF
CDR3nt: TGTGCCAGCAGCTTGGGAATGAGGGGCTACACCTTC

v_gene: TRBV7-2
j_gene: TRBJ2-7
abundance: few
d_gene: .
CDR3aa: CASSPRQSPYEQYF
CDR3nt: TGTGCCAGCAGCCCCCGACAGAGCCCCTACGAGCAGTACTTC

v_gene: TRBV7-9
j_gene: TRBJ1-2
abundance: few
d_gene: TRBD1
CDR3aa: CASRHGGTGVLYGYTF
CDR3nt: TGTGCCAGCCGCCACGGGGGGACAGGGGTCCTCTATGGCTACACCTTC

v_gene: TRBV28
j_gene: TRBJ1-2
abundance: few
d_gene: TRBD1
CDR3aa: CASSSLEGLPGQPGGYTF
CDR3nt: TGTGCCAGCAGTTCCCTGGAGGGGCTACCGGGACAGCCTGGTGGCTACACCTTC

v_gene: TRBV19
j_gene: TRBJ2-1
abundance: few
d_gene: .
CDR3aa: CASSIQGPYNEQFF
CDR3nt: TGTGCCAGTAGTATACAGGGACCTTACAATGAGCAGTTCTTC

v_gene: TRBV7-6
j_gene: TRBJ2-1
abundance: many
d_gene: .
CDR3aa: CASSAPGNEQFF
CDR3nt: TGTGCCAGCAGCGCCCCTGGGAATGAGCAGTTCTTC

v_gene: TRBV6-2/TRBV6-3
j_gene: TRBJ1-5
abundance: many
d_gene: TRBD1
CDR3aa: CASSYNGQGGNQPQHF
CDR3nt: TGTGCCAGCAGTTATAACGGACAGGGGGGCAATCAGCCCCAGCATTTT

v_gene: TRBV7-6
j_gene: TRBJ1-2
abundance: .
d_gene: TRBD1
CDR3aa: CASSLGGSVYGYTF
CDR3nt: TGTGCCAGCAGCCTAGGGGGCTCAGTCTATGGCTACACCTTC

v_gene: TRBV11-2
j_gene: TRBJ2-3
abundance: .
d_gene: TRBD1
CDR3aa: CASSKRAGTGGISTDTQYF
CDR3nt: TGTGCCAGCAGCAAACGAGCCGGGACAGGGGGTATTAGCACAGATACGCAGTATTTT

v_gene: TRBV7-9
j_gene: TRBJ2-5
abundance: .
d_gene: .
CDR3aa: CASSLEPAETQYF
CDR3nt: TGTGCCAGCAGCTTAGAACCGGCGGAGACCCAGTACTTC

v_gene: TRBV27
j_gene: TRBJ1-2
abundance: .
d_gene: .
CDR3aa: CASSLSNTANYGYTF
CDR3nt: TGTGCCAGCAGTTTATCGAACACGGCTAACTATGGCTACACCTTC

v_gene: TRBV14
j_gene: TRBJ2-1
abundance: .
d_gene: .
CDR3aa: CASSPGGQSEQFF
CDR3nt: TGTGCCAGCAGCCCCGGTGGACAAAGTGAGCAGTTCTTC

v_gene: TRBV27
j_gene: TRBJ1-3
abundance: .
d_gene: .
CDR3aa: CASSLSTGNTIYF
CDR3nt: TGTGCCAGCAGTTTGAGTACCGGAAACACCATATATTTT

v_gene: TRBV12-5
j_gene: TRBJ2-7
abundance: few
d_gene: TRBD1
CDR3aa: CASGLGWGQGVTDYEQYF
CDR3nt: TGTGCTAGTGGTTTGGGCTGGGGACAGGGGGTCACGGACTACGAGCAGTACTTC

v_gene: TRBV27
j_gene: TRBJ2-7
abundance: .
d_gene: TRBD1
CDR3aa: CASSSTDRDLTYEQYF
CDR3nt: TGTGCCAGCAGCTCGACGGACAGGGATTTAACCTACGAGCAGTACTTC

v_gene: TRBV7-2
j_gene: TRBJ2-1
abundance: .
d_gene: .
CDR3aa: CASSSYFGSGNEQFF
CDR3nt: TGTGCCAGCAGCAGCTACTTCGGGAGTGGAAATGAGCAGTTCTTC

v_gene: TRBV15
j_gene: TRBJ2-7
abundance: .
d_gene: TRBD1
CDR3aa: CATSRFRDRGLYEQYF
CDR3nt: TGTGCCACCAGCAGATTCCGGGACAGGGGGCTCTACGAGCAGTACTTC

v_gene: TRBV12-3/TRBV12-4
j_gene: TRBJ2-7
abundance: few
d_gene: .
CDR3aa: CASSSSGVAYEQYF
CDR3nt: TGTGCCAGCAGTTCCTCCGGGGTAGCCTACGAGCAGTACTTC

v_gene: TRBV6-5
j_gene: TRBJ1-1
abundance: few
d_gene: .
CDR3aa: CASSYLGTEAFF
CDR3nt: TGTGCCAGCAGTTACCTGGGGACTGAAGCTTTCTTT

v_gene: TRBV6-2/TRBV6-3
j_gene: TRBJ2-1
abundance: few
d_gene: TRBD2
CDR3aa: CASSWSGTDYNEQFF
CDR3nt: TGTGCCAGCAGTTGGAGCGGGACGGACTACAATGAGCAGTTCTTC

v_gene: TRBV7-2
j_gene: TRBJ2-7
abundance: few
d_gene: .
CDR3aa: CASSLSQLTGPTYEQYF
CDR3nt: TGTGCCAGCAGCTTAAGTCAACTAACGGGCCCTACCTACGAGCAGTACTTC

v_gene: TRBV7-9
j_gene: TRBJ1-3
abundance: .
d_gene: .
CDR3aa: CASSLAGAGAGNTIYF
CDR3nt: TGTGCCAGCAGCTTAGCGGGGGCAGGAGCTGGAAACACCATATATTTT

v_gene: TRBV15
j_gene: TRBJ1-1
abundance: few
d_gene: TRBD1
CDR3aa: CATSDRGQGTEAFF
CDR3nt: TGTGCCACATCTGACAGGGGGCAAGGTACTGAAGCTTTCTTT

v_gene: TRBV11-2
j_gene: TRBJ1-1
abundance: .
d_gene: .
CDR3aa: CASSLRGVGIVNTEAFF
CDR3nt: TGTGCCAGCAGCTTAAGGGGTGTAGGGATCGTGAACACTGAAGCTTTCTTT

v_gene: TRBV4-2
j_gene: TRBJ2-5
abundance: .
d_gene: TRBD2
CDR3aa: CASSQDPTSGRAQETQYF
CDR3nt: TGTGCCAGCAGCCAAGATCCCACTAGCGGGAGGGCCCAAGAGACCCAGTACTTC

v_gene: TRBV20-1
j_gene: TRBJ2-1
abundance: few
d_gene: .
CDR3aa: CSARDYWGASRNEQFF
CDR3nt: TGCAGTGCTAGAGATTATTGGGGGGCTTCACGCAATGAGCAGTTCTTC

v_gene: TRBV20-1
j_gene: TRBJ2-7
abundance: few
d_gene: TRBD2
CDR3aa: CSARRLAGSSYEQYF
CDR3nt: TGCAGTGCTAGAAGACTAGCTGGTAGCTCCTACGAGCAGTACTTC

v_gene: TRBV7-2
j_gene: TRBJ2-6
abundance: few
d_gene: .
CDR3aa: CAARVPSGANVLTF
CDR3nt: TGTGCCGCTAGGGTTCCCTCTGGGGCCAACGTCCTGACTTTC

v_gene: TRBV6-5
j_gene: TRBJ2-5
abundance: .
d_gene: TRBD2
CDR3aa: CASSYSISGDHQETQYF
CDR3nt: TGTGCCAGCAGTTACTCGATCAGCGGGGACCACCAAGAGACCCAGTACTTC